The 27 T cell receptor beta chains given below trace back to one sample, sequenced in a study of CD8 T cells in Susac syndrome. The RNA input was about 0.45 to 1 ug, and it was reverse transcribed with random hexamers. TCRdb processed the immunoSEQ multiplex PCR reads anew with MiXCR; each CDR3 protein has one entry. The sample lists about 160,000 distinct CDR3 sequences; approximately 90% were seen once. The sequencing input was CD4+ T cells from PBMCs. Receptor source: a human donor in good health.

In this sample, this clonotype turned up once. The chain couples TRBV29-1 to TRBJ1-2; 8 bases are a match to TRBD1. The CDR3 loop spans 13 amino acids. The V gene end was trimmed by 3 bases and the J gene end by 6 bases; junction bases not matched to a gene: 6. Germline V lookup: CDR1 SQVTM, CDR2 ANQGSEA. This chain's CDR3 is CSVDDRGGHGYTF. The CDR3 bases are TGCAGCGTTGATGACAGGGGAGGTCATGGCTACACCTTC.

The table lists this clonotype with a count of one. CDR3 amino acids: CASSSGPGNSPLHF. Written as DNA, the CDR3 is TGTGCCAGCAGTTCGGGACCGGGGAATTCACCCCTCCACTTT. The chain couples TRBV6-4 to TRBJ1-6; weak D call: TRBD1 (5 bases). V was trimmed by 5 bases and J by 7 bases, leaving 12 bases between them. Germline CDR1 reads MRHNA; CDR2 reads SNTAGT. This CDR3 has 14 residues.

The chain joins TRBV7-9 to TRBJ1-2; D is uncertain. CDR3 length: 13 residues. The V end was cut by 1 base, the J end by 4 bases, with 7 bases between. Germline CDR1 is SEHNR and CDR2 is FQNEAQ (reference sequence). The CDR3: CASSLEVFYGYTF. CDR3 sequence (DNA): TGTGCCAGCAGCTTAGAGGTTTTCTATGGCTACACCTTC.

V usage is TRBV7-2 and J usage is TRBJ1-2; 7 nucleotides match TRBD1. Germline V CDR1 and CDR2: SGHTA, FQGNSA. V gave up 5 bases and J gave up 5 bases; unmatched junction bases: 2. The CDR3 totals 12 residues. The CDR3 here is CASSEQGYGYTF. The CDR3 DNA follows: TGTGCCAGCAGCGAACAGGGGTATGGCTACACCTTC.

The V gene is TRBV4-3, the J gene TRBJ2-7, with 8 bases that match TRBD1. V shed 4 bases, J shed 0 bases, and the junction held 2 bases outside the gene matches. The CDR3 extends over 14 amino acids. CDR1 is LGHNA, CDR2 YSLEER, per germline. In DNA form, the CDR3 reads TGCGCCAGCAGCCGGGACAGGTTCTCCTACGAGCAGTACTTC. This encodes CASSRDRFSYEQYF.

The CDR3 DNA reads TGTGCCAGCAGCCTATTAAGACAGGTCGGAAACACCATATATTTT. Translated, it gives CASSLLRQVGNTIYF. The chain couples TRBV7-8 to TRBJ1-3; TRBD1 is a possible D gene (6 bases). This CDR3 region has 15 residues. V shed 5 bases and J shed 4 bases, with 15 bases lying between them. In germline, CDR1 is SGHVS, CDR2 FQNEAQ.

CDR3 in DNA: TGTGCCAGCAGTCTTCGGTCCTCTGGGGCCAACGTCCTGACTTTC. It encodes CASSLRSSGANVLTF. The J gene is TRBJ2-6, the V gene TRBV12-3 or TRBV12-4; D is undetermined. The CDR3 runs to 15 residues. With 5 bases removed from V and 0 bases from J, the gap between germline ends came to 8 bases.

The rearrangement joins TRBV28 to TRBJ2-7; TRBD2 matches at 10 bases. V lost 4 bases and J lost 2; bases outside the gene matches: 8. CDR1 and CDR2 (germline): MDHEN, SYDVKM. The CDR3 is made up of 16 amino acids. The CDR3, as DNA: TGTGCCAGCAGTTCCGCCGGGACTAGCGTGGCCTACGAGCAGTACTTC. The encoded protein is CASSSAGTSVAYEQYF.

A single count supports this clonotype. The V call is TRBV28, the J call TRBJ2-1; 10 nucleotides match TRBD1. After removal of 6 bases from V and 5 bases from J, the junction contained 7 bases not matched to a gene. The CDR3 contains 15 residues. Germline V CDR1 and CDR2: MDHEN, SYDVKM. The CDR3 here is CASSSPGQGNNEQFF. The CDR3 DNA follows: TGTGCCAGCAGCTCCCCGGGACAGGGGAACAATGAGCAGTTCTTC. Full variable domain (outside the CDR3, taken from reference TRBV28 and TRBJ2-1): DVKVTQSSRYLVKRTGEKVFLECVQDMDHENMFWYRQDPGLGLRLIYFSYDVKMKEKGDIPEGYSVSREKKERFSLILESASTNQTSMYLCASSSPGQGNNEQFFGPGTRLTVL.

The chain is built from TRBV10-3 and TRBJ1-5; no firm D call. The CDR3 extends over 13 amino acids. In germline, CDR1 is ENHRY, CDR2 SYGVKD. Trimming cost V 3 bases and J 4 bases, with 7 bases left between them. The CDR3 region is CAISEQRNQPQHF. In DNA form, the CDR3 reads TGTGCCATCAGTGAACAGCGGAATCAGCCCCAGCATTTT.

The rearrangement joins TRBV7-2 to TRBJ1-5, with D perhaps matching TRBD1 (5 bases). Germline V gene data show CDR1 as SGHTA and CDR2 as FQGNSA. With 3 bases removed from V and 4 bases from J, the gap between germline ends came to 13 bases. CDR3 length: 15 amino acids. CDR3 nucleotides: TGTGCCAGCAGCTTTGTCAGGGATGTAAATCAGCCCCAGCATTTT. This encodes CASSFVRDVNQPQHF.

The chain carries TRBV18 and TRBJ1-2; D remains ambiguous. Germline V CDR1 and CDR2: KGHSH, LQKENI. Trimming took 2 bases from V and 7 from J, leaving 14 bases between them. The CDR3 is made up of 14 amino acids. The CDR3 spells CASSPTWGSGGYTF. As DNA, the CDR3 is TGTGCCAGCTCACCAACGTGGGGATCGGGTGGCTACACCTTC.

This clonotype is a singleton in its sample. The chain is built from TRBV30 and TRBJ1-5; TRBD1 is a possible D gene (6 bases). Germline V gene lookup returns CDR1 GTSNPN and CDR2 SVGIG (reference sequence). The CDR3 covers 15 residues. V was cut by 0 bases and J by 9 bases, with 18 bases left in between. The CDR3 nucleotides read TGTGCCTGGAGTGTACGGGAAGGCAGGGGAGCGCCCCAGCATTTT. As protein: CAWSVREGRGAPQHF.

The rearrangement uses TRBV5-6 and TRBJ1-5, with D unclear. The CDR3 has 15 residues. Germline CDR1 is SGHDT and CDR2 is YYEEEE. Trimming left V 2 bases short and J 2 bases short, with 11 bases between. The CDR3 spells CASSLREGGNQPQHF. The CDR3 DNA is TGTGCCAGCAGCTTACGGGAAGGAGGCAATCAGCCCCAGCATTTT.

The genes are TRBV5-1 and TRBJ1-1; the D gene is possibly TRBD1 (6 bases). This CDR3 contains 13 residues. CDR1 SGHRS and CDR2 YFSETQ come from the germline V gene. The V end lost 4 bases, the J end lost 6 bases, and 13 bases lay between the germline ends. The CDR3 reads CASSAGTISEAFF. The DNA for the CDR3 is TGCGCCAGCAGCGCCGGGACAATATCTGAAGCTTTCTTT.

The V and J genes are TRBV14 and TRBJ1-6; D gene ambiguous. Germline V lookup: CDR1 SGHDN, CDR2 FVKESK. V shed 4 bases and J shed 6 bases, with 7 bases lying between them. The CDR3 runs 13 residues. The CDR3 spells CASSPRLNSPLHF. The CDR3 bases are TGTGCCAGCAGCCCGAGACTTAATTCACCCCTCCACTTT. The full variable domain, its missing parts supplied by reference TRBV14 and TRBJ1-6, is EAGVTQFPSHSVIEKGQTVTLRCDPISGHDNLYWYRRVMGKEIKFLLHFVKESKQDESGMPNNRFLAERTGGTYSTLKVQPAELEDSGVYFCASSPRLNSPLHFGNGTRLTVT.

CDR3 amino acids: CASSLVEGVGQPQHF. In DNA, the CDR3 is TGTGCCAGCAGCTTAGTTGAAGGGGTGGGACAGCCCCAGCATTTT. The chain is built from TRBV7-2 and TRBJ1-5, with D possibly TRBD1 on 5 matching bases. V dropped 1 base and J dropped 7 bases, with 14 bases sitting between them. The CDR3 contains 15 residues. Looked up from germline, CDR1 is SGHTA and CDR2 is FQGNSA.

This sequence joins TRBV13 and TRBJ2-7; no definite D call. Germline V gene data show CDR1 as PRHDT and CDR2 as FYEKMQ (reference sequence). V was shortened by 0 bases and J by 1 base, with 10 bases between the two germline ends. The CDR3 is 15 residues long. The CDR3 is CASSLGGRRSYEQYF. The CDR3 DNA reads TGTGCCAGCAGCTTAGGGGGCAGGCGGTCCTACGAGCAGTACTTC.

CDR3 sequence (DNA): TGTGCCAGCAGTGCACATATCGGACTTGATAGGGCCGGGGAGCTGTTTTTT. Translated: CASSAHIGLDRAGELFF. The V gene is TRBV6-1, the J gene TRBJ2-2; D might be TRBD2 (5 bases). The CDR3 spans 17 residues. Germline CDR1 and CDR2: MNHNS and SASEGT. V lost 4 bases to trimming and J lost 6 bases, with 21 bases between them.

The rearrangement links TRBV18 to TRBJ2-5, with TRBD2 matching over 7 bases. From germline, CDR1 is KGHSH and CDR2 LQKENI. The CDR3 is 15 amino acids. J gave up 3 bases and V 1 base, and 5 bases lay outside the gene matches. CDR3 bases: TGTGCCAGCTCACCACTTCACGCGGGAGAAGAGACCCAGTACTTC. It encodes CASSPLHAGEETQYF.

The CDR3 DNA sequence: TGCGCCAGCAGCCATTTGGGCGGTTACGAGCAGTACTTC. It specifies CASSHLGGYEQYF. This rearrangement joins TRBV4-1 to TRBJ2-7; D gene ambiguous. The CDR3 totals 13 residues. Germline V gives CDR1 MGHRA, CDR2 YSYEKL. Trimming stripped 3 bases from V and 4 bases from J, with 10 bases between.

J is TRBJ2-5 and V is TRBV29-1, with D uncertain. This CDR3 comprises 11 residues. CDR1 and CDR2 (germline): SQVTM, ANQGSEA. Trimming stripped 3 bases from V and 5 bases from J, with 7 bases between. The CDR3, as DNA: TGCAGCGTTGAGGCGTGGGAGACCCAGTACTTC. Translating it yields CSVEAWETQYF.

V is TRBV9 and J is TRBJ2-1; D perhaps matches TRBD2 (5 bases). Trimming took off 2 bases at V and 4 bases at J, with 10 bases between the two ends. This CDR3 has 14 amino acids. Germline V gene sequence: CDR1 SGDLS, CDR2 YYNGEE. The CDR3 DNA reads TGTGCCAGCAGCGTCGCCTCGGGGTACAATGAGCAGTTCTTC. Its protein product is CASSVASGYNEQFF.

CDR3 protein: CASSAGQGGYGYTF. The CDR3, as DNA: TGTGCCAGCAGCGCAGGACAGGGAGGCTATGGCTACACCTTC. This sequence joins TRBV7-2 and TRBJ1-2, with 8 bases aligning to TRBD1. The germline V gene encodes CDR1 SGHTA and CDR2 FQGNSA. The V and J ends lost 5 bases and 4 bases, in that order; junction bases with no gene match: 6. The CDR3 spans 14 residues.

V is TRBV5-1 and J is TRBJ2-7; perhaps TRBD2 as D (5 bases). This CDR3 comprises 14 residues. Deletions cut 7 bases from V and 3 bases from J, with 17 bases between. The V gene's germline CDR1 is SGHRS and CDR2 YFSETQ. CDR3 sequence reads: CASRGEAFRYEQYF. CDR3 DNA: TGCGCCAGCCGGGGAGAGGCTTTCCGCTACGAGCAGTACTTC.

This clonotype is a singleton in its sample. This rearrangement joins TRBV29-1 to TRBJ2-1, with 9 nucleotides matching TRBD2. The V gene end was trimmed by 3 bases and the J gene end by 9 bases; junction bases not matched to a gene: 3. Germline V gives CDR1 SQVTM, CDR2 ANQGSEA. The CDR3 covers 12 residues. CDR3 region: CSVDSGSGEQFF. CDR3 bases: TGCAGCGTTGATAGCGGGAGCGGTGAGCAGTTCTTC.

This chain connects TRBV6-1 to TRBJ1-5; no firm D call. Trimming took 7 bases from V and 1 from J, leaving 5 bases between them. Germline CDR1 MNHNS, CDR2 SASEGT. The CDR3 covers 12 residues. The CDR3: CASMGSNQPQHF. For the CDR3, the DNA is TGTGCCAGCATGGGGAGCAATCAGCCCCAGCATTTT.